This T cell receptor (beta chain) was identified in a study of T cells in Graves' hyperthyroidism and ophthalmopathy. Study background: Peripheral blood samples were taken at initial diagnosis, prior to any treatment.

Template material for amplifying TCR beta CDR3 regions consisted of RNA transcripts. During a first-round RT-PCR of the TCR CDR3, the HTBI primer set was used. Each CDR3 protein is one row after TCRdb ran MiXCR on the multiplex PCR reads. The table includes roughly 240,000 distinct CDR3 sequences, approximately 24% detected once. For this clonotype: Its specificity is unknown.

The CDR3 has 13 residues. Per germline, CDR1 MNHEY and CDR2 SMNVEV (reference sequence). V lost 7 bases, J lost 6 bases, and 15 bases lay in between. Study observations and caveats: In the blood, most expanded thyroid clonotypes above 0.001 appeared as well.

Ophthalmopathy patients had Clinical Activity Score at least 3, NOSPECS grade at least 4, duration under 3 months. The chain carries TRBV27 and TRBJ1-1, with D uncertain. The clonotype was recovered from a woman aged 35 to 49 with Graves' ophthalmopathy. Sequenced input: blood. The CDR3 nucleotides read TGTGCCAGCACTAATACACTGAGGGCTGAAGCTTTCTTT. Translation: CASTNTLRAEAFF.